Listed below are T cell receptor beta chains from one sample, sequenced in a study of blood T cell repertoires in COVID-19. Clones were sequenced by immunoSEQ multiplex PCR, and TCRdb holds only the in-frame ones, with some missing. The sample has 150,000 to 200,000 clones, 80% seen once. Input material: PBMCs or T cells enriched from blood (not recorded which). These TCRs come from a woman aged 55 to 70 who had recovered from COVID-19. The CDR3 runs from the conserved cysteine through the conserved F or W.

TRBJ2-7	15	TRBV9	CASSVANGDSYEQYF
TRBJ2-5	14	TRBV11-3	CASSKDSIEETQYF
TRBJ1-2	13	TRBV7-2	CASSLGGGGGYTF
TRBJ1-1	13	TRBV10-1	CASRREFFSEAFF
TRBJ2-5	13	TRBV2	CASRFRGEETQYF
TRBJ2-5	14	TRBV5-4	CASSYTRVQETQYF
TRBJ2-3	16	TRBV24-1	CATSDSSGGASDTQYF
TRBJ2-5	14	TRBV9	CASSVTDGEETQYF
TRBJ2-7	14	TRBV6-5	CASSSGTGVNEQYF
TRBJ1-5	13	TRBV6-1	CASSERGNQPQHF
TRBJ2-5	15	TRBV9	CASSGGDRLGETQYF
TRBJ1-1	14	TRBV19	CASSIGQLNTEAFF
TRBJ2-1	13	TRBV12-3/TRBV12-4	CASSSRPYNEQFF
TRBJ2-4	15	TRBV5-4	CASSLDRGQVNIQYF
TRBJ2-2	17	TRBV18	CASSPNTGIPNTGELFF
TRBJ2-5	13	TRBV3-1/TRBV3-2	CASARGGEETQYF
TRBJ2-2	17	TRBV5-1	CASSLVPWEGGPGELFF
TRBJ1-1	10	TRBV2	CASGDAEAFF
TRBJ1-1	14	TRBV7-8	CASSSDRTNTEAFF
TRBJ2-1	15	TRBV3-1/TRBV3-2	CASSQVRGVGNEQFF
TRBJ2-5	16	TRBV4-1	CASSLTGTGGSETQYF
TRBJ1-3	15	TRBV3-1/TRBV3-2	CASSQGYSSGNTIYF
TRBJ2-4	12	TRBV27	CASSTQGARHYF
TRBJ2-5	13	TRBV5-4	CASSVGLAGTQYF
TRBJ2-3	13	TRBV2	CASSERRADTQYF
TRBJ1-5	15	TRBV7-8	CASSLNSYSNQPQHF
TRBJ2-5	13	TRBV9	CASSVVSGGAQYF
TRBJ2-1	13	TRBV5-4	CASSWTRFNEQFF
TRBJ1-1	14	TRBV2	CASSETRGNTEAFF
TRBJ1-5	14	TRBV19	CASSIRDRFQPQHF
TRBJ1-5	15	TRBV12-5	CASGFVGAGGQPQHF
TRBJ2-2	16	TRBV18	CASSQTGGTNTGELFF
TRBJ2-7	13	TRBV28	CASTGTSTYEQYF
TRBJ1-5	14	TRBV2	CASIAGGSNQPQHF
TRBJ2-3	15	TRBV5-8	CASSLPGGRRDTQYF
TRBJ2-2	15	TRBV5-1	CASSLISGPTGELFF
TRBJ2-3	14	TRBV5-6	CASSLSGYRDTQYF
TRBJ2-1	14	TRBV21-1	CASSGDRVYNEQFF
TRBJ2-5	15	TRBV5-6	CASSLVASDQETQYF
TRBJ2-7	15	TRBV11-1	CASIKRLAGCYEQYF
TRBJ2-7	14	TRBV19	CASSINSQAYEQYF
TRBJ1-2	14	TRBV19	CASTGQGKNYGYTF
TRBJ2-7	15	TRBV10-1	CASSESRNSFYEQYF
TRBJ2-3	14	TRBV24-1	CATSPGLDGDTQYF
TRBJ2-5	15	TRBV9	CASSEGTSGQETQYF
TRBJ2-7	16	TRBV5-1	CASSLGEGLKSREQYF